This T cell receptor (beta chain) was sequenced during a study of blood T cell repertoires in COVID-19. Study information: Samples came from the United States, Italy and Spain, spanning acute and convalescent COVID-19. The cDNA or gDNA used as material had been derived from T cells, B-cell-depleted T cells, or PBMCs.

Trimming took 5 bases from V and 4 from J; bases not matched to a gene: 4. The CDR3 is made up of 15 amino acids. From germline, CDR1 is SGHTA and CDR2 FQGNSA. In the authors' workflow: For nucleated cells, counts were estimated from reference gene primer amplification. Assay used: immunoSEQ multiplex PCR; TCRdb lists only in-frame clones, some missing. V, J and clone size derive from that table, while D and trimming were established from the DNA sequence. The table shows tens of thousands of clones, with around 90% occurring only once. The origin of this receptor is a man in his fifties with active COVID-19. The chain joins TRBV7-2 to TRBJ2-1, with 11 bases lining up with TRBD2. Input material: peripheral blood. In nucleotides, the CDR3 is TGTGCCAGCAGCCCCAGGACTAGCGGGTACAATGAGCAGTTCTTC. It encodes CASSPRTSGYNEQFF.